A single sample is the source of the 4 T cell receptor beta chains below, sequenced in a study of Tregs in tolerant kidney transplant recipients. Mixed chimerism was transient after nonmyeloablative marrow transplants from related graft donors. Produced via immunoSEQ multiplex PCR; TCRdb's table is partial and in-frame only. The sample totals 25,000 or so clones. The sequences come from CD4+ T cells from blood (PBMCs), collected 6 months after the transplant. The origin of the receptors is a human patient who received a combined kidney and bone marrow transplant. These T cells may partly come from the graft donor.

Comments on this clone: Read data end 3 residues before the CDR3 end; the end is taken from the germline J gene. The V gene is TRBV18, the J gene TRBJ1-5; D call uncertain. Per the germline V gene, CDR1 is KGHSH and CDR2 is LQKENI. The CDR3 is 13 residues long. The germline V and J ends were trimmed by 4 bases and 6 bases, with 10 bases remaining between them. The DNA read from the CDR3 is TGTGCCAGCTCACTGGGCCTCGCTCAGCCC. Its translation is CASSLGLAQP. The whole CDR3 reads CASSLGLAQPQHF.

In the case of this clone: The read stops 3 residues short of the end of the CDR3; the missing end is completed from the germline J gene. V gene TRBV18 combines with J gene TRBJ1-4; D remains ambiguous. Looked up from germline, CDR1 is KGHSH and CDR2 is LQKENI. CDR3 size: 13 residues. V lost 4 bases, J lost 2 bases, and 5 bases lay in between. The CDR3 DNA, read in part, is TGTGCCAGCTCACTCCTCACTAATGAAAAA. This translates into CASSLLTNEK. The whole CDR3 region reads CASSLLTNEKLFF.

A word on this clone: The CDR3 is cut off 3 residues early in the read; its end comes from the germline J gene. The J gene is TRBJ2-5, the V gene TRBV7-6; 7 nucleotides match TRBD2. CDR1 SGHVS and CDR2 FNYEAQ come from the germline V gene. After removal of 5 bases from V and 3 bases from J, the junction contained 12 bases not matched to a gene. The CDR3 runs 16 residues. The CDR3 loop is CASSSPYSGVKETQYF. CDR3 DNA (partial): TGTGCCAGCAGCAGCCCCTACAGCGGGGTAAAAGAGACC.

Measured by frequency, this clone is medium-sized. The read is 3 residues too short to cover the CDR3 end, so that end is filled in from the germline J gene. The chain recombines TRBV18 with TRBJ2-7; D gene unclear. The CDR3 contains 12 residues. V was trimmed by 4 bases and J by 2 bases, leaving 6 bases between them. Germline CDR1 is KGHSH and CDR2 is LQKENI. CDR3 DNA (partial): TGTGCCAGCTCACGTAAAACCTACGAG. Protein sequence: CASSRKTYE. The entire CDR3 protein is CASSRKTYEQYF. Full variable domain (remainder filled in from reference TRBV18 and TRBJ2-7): NAGVMQNPRHLVRRRGQEARLRCSPMKGHSHVYWYRQLPEEGLKFMVYLQKENIIDESGMPKERFSAEFPKEGPSILRIQQVVRGDSAAYFCASSRKTYEQYFGPGTRLTVT.